Here is one T cell receptor beta chain with its context. Antigen specificity is unknown. This sample was taken from a study of cytomegalovirus exposure and HLA in healthy donors. Overall study results and limits: V- and J-gene trimming in TCR beta was tied to a missense DCLRE1C variant by an analysis performed later. In vitro checks showed that a few CMV-associated chains really do target CMV antigens.

In the PCR, 60 Vbeta and 13 Jbeta primers were used. Clones were sequenced by immunoSEQ multiplex PCR, and TCRdb holds only the in-frame ones, with some missing. This table has approximately 150,000 clones, about 74% appearing once. The CDR3 length is 15 residues. Per the germline V gene, CDR1 is MDHEN and CDR2 is SYDVKM. The V segment lost 2 bases and the J segment 4 bases; nucleotides outside the gene matches: 4. The specimen sequenced was PBMCs. The genes are TRBV28 and TRBJ2-2; 7 nucleotides match TRBD2. This receptor was taken from a male donor in good health and CMV-seronegative. CDR3 in amino acids: CASSLSGKGTGELFF. DNA for the CDR3: TGTGCCAGCAGTTTAAGCGGGAAAGGCACCGGGGAGCTGTTTTTT.